This section outlines one T cell receptor (beta chain) sequence together with its context. A multiplex PCR was run with 60 Vbeta primers and 13 Jbeta primers. TCRdb's copy holds only in-frame clones and misses some; the assay was immunoSEQ multiplex PCR. Of 99,000 or so clones listed, approximately 83% are singletons. This specimen comes from a study of cytomegalovirus exposure and HLA in healthy donors. Input material: PBMCs. The TCR was taken from a female donor in good health and CMV-seropositive.

Written as DNA, the CDR3 is TGTGCCAGTAGTATAGCGAGAGACTTCAACCCCTATGGCTACACCTTC. Translated: CASSIARDFNPYGYTF. The chain joins TRBV19 to TRBJ1-2; D not resolved. V was pared by 1 base and J by 4 bases, with 16 bases between. The germline V gene has CDR1 LNHDA and CDR2 SQIVND (reference sequence). CDR3 length: 16 residues.